The 17 T cell receptor beta chains reported below all come from one sample, sequenced in a study of graft-versus-host responses after intestinal transplantation. These receptors' targets are unknown. Libraries were prepared by immunoSEQ multiplex PCR; TCRdb keeps only in-frame clonotypes and omits some of them. The table shows 100,000 or so clones, with around 93% occurring only once. Here the sequenced sample was unstimulated CD8+ T cells sorted from spleen or lymph node cells, taken before intestinal transplant. The origin of the receptors is a human donor who received an intestinal transplant.

This chain joins TRBV7-8 and TRBJ2-3; 8 bases align to TRBD1. CDR3 length: 15 residues. The V and J ends lost 3 bases and 5 bases, in that order; junction bases with no gene match: 7. Germline values: CDR1 SGHVS, CDR2 FQNEAQ. CDR3 region: CASSLSTGVGDTQYF. For the CDR3, the DNA is TGTGCCAGCAGCTTGTCGACAGGGGTCGGAGATACGCAGTATTTT.

About this clone: An end of the junction does not agree with germline; a read error may underlie this. The chain links TRBV4-1 to TRBJ2-1; no clear D gene. The CDR3 length is 14 residues. CDR1 and CDR2 (germline): MGHRA, YSYEKL. CDR3 sequence reads: CAISPVGSRHEQFF. As DNA, the CDR3 is TGCGCCATCAGCCCGGTGGGTAGCCGCCATGAGCAGTTCTTC.

J is TRBJ2-1 and V is TRBV27; TRBD1 might be the D (6 bases). V lost 0 bases, J lost 2 bases, and 11 bases lay in between. The CDR3 has 16 residues. The germline V gene has CDR1 MNHEY and CDR2 SMNVEV (reference sequence). CDR3 sequence: CASSLSVRDTYNEQFF. CDR3 DNA: TGTGCCAGCAGTTTATCGGTACGGGACACCTACAATGAGCAGTTCTTC.

Turning to this clone: Other nucleotide sequences from this sample produce the same CDR3. The V and J genes are TRBV30 and TRBJ2-7; D is perhaps TRBD2 (5 bases). Germline CDR1 is GTSNPN and CDR2 is SVGIG (reference sequence). Trimming cost V 3 bases and J 3 bases, with 9 bases left between them. The CDR3 covers 12 residues. In DNA, the CDR3 is TGTGCCTGGAGCCCGGGGAGCTACGAGCAGTACTTC. It translates to CAWSPGSYEQYF.

This clone showed up just a few times. The rearrangement joins TRBV5-1 to TRBJ2-1; TRBD1 agrees at 7 bases. After removal of 0 bases from V and 2 bases from J, the junction contained 2 bases not matched to a gene. The CDR3 covers 15 residues. CDR1 and CDR2 from the germline V gene are SGHRS and YFSETQ. The CDR3 loop is CASSLEGTAYNEQFF. CDR3 coding DNA: TGCGCCAGCAGCTTGGAAGGGACAGCCTACAATGAGCAGTTCTTC.

The V gene is TRBV15, the J gene TRBJ2-2; the match to TRBD1 covers 8 bases. The germline V gene encodes CDR1 LNHNV and CDR2 YYDKDF (reference sequence). The CDR3 extends over 16 amino acids. The ends lost 5 bases at V and 1 base at J; junction bases unmatched: 6. The CDR3 DNA reads as TGTGCCACCAGCCCCTGGACAGGGTTGAACACCGGGGAGCTGTTTTTT. Protein: CATSPWTGLNTGELFF. Combining the CDR3 with reference TRBV15 and TRBJ2-2 gives the whole variable domain DAMVIQNPRYQVTQFGKPVTLSCSQTLNHNVMYWYQQKSSQAPKLLFHYYDKDFNNEADTPDNFQSRRPNTSFCFLDIRSPGLGDTAMYLCATSPWTGLNTGELFFGEGSRLTVL.

This sequence joins TRBV27 and TRBJ1-1; the match to TRBD1 covers 8 bases. V lost 6 bases to trimming and J lost 2 bases; unmatched junction nucleotides: 5. The CDR3 runs 14 residues. Per germline, CDR1 MNHEY and CDR2 SMNVEV (reference sequence). CDR3 sequence (DNA): TGTGCCAGCAGCGTGACAGGGGCAAACACTGAAGCTTTCTTT. This gives the protein CASSVTGANTEAFF.

This chain connects TRBV11-2 to TRBJ1-1; tentative D call: TRBD1 (5 bases). The CDR3 runs 12 residues. The germline CDR1 and CDR2 sequences are SGHAT and FQNNGV. With 1 base removed from V and 11 bases from J, the gap between germline ends came to 11 bases. As DNA, the CDR3 is TGTGCCAGCAGCTTAGGCGGGGGATTGGCTTTCTTT. Translation: CASSLGGGLAFF.

The chain combines TRBV29-1 with TRBJ2-3, with D possibly being TRBD1 (6 bases). The CDR3 contains 14 residues. Germline values: CDR1 SQVTM, CDR2 ANQGSEA. Trimming removed 5 bases from V and 0 bases from J, with 12 bases in between. For the CDR3, the DNA is TGCAGCGTTCAGGACAGATTTAGCACAGATACGCAGTATTTT. Encoded protein: CSVQDRFSTDTQYF.

V and J are TRBV5-5 and TRBJ1-4; TRBD1 agrees at 7 bases. This CDR3 has 17 residues. The ends lost 2 bases at V and 8 bases at J; junction bases unmatched: 15. Germline CDR1 is SGHKS and CDR2 is YYEKEE (reference sequence). As DNA, the CDR3 is TGTGCCAGCAGCTTCGCCCTTGGGCAGGGGGTGGGGGAAAAACTGTTTTTT. Amino acids: CASSFALGQGVGEKLFF.

The chain combines TRBV5-6 with TRBJ2-1, with D hard to call. Per the germline V gene, CDR1 is SGHDT and CDR2 is YYEEEE. The CDR3 covers 12 residues. Trimming cost V 1 base and J 6 bases, with 5 bases left between them. The CDR3 DNA follows: TGTGCCAGCAGCTTGTTTAGCAATGAGCAGTTCTTC. Its protein is CASSLFSNEQFF.

The CDR3 sequence is CASRRGHFEQYF. DNA of the CDR3: TGTGCCAGCAGGCGCGGACATTTCGAGCAGTACTTC. J is TRBJ2-7 and V is TRBV27; a possible D gene is TRBD1 (5 bases). V was pared by 6 bases and J by 6 bases, with 12 bases between. Looked up from germline, CDR1 is MNHEY and CDR2 is SMNVEV (reference sequence). This CDR3 has 12 residues.

V usage is TRBV7-9 and J usage is TRBJ1-2; D not certain. Per germline, CDR1 SEHNR and CDR2 FQNEAQ (reference sequence). Trimming cost V 3 bases and J 8 bases, with 7 bases left between them. The CDR3 is 11 amino acids. The CDR3: CASSLTGGYTF. The CDR3 DNA is TGTGCCAGCAGCTTGACGGGGGGCTACACCTTC. The full variable domain, in which reference TRBV7-9 and TRBJ1-2 provide the parts outside the CDR3, is DTGVSQNPRHKITKRGQNVTFRCDPISEHNRLYWYRQTLGQGPEFLTYFQNEAQLEKSRLLSDRFSAERPKGSFSTLEIQRTEQGDSAMYLCASSLTGGYTFGSGTRLTVV.

The rearrangement joins TRBV10-2 to TRBJ2-1, with D perhaps TRBD2 (5 bases). Germline V gene lookup returns CDR1 WSHSY and CDR2 SAAADI. The CDR3 is 16 amino acids. Trimming left V 5 bases short and J 0 bases short, with 14 bases between. As DNA, the CDR3 is TGCGCCAGCAGTCCCCGTAGGGAGACCTCCTACAATGAGCAGTTCTTC. This translates into CASSPRRETSYNEQFF.

The chain couples TRBV19 to TRBJ1-2; D gene ambiguous. The germline CDR1 and CDR2 sequences are LNHDA and SQIVND (reference sequence). The CDR3 contains 13 residues. V was trimmed by 1 base and J by 6 bases, leaving 9 bases between them. The CDR3 loop reads CASSIGQIDGYTF. CDR3 DNA: TGTGCCAGTAGTATAGGGCAGATTGATGGCTACACCTTC.

This clone has only one observation. The J gene is TRBJ1-1, the V gene TRBV18; a possible D gene is TRBD1 (6 bases). This CDR3 spans 16 amino acids. V lost 1 base and J lost 1, with 13 bases in between. Germline CDR1 KGHSH, CDR2 LQKENI. The CDR3 sequence: CASSPLWGRTNTEAFF. As DNA, the CDR3 is TGTGCCAGCTCACCACTCTGGGGGCGGACGAACACTGAAGCTTTCTTT. The whole variable domain, remainder taken from reference TRBV18 and TRBJ1-1, is NAGVMQNPRHLVRRRGQEARLRCSPMKGHSHVYWYRQLPEEGLKFMVYLQKENIIDESGMPKERFSAEFPKEGPSILRIQQVVRGDSAAYFCASSPLWGRTNTEAFFGQGTRLTVV.

The chain is built from TRBV4-3 and TRBJ2-7; weak D call: TRBD2 (6 bases). Per the germline V gene, CDR1 is LGHNA and CDR2 is YSLEER. The CDR3 has 17 amino acids. V was pared by 3 bases and J by 2 bases, with 20 bases between. The CDR3 loop reads CASSQGLRDWGTYEQYF. CDR3 nucleotide sequence: TGCGCCAGCAGCCAGGGCCTAAGGGACTGGGGGACCTACGAGCAGTACTTC.